A selection of T cell receptor beta chains follows, all from one sample in a study of blood T cell repertoires in COVID-19. Repertoires were generated with immunoSEQ multiplex PCR, while TCRdb's copy carries only in-frame clones and drops some. Here the sample spans over 130,000 clones, around 82% being singletons. The sequenced sample was PBMCs or T cells enriched from blood (not recorded which). The receptors stem from a man between 45 and 60 years old in a cohort exposed to, infected with or recovered from COVID-19 (not recorded which). CDR3s include the opening cysteine and the closing phenylalanine or tryptophan. Fields, in order: clone size, V gene, J gene, D gene, CDR3 protein, CDR3 DNA. D genes are given only for firm matches. Rows may omit the clone size; those that give it use once, few, many or a size class.

>many|TRBV5-6|TRBJ1-5|.
CASSLLTGSGNQPQHF
TGTGCCAGCAGCTTACTAACGGGGTCGGGCAATCAGCCCCAGCATTTT
>.|TRBV7-2|TRBJ1-5|.
CASSPDARFSNQPQHF
TGTGCCAGCAGCCCCGACGCCAGGTTTAGCAATCAGCCCCAGCATTTT
>.|TRBV27|TRBJ1-4|TRBD1
CASSPIMGSSTGDATNEKLFF
TGTGCCAGCAGTCCCATTATGGGGAGTTCGACAGGGGATGCAACTAATGAAAAACTGTTTTTT
>few|TRBV6-4|TRBJ1-2|TRBD1
CASSPQDRGYGYTF
TGTGCCAGCAGTCCACAGGACAGGGGATATGGCTACACCTTC
>.|TRBV3-1/TRBV3-2|TRBJ1-5|TRBD1
CASSQAWTGKNQPQHF
TGTGCCAGCAGCCAGGCTTGGACAGGAAAAAATCAGCCCCAGCATTTT
>once|TRBV27|TRBJ2-1|TRBD2
CASGGVRDEQFF
TGTGCCAGCGGGGGGGTCCGCGATGAGCAGTTCTTC
>.|TRBV9|TRBJ1-4|TRBD1
CASSAPDRVWGEKLFF
TGTGCCAGCAGCGCCCCAGACAGGGTTTGGGGCGAAAAACTGTTTTTT
>.|TRBV3-1/TRBV3-2|TRBJ2-1|TRBD2
CASSTPVAGTYNEQFF
TGTGCCAGCAGTACCCCCGTAGCGGGAACCTACAATGAGCAGTTCTTC
>.|TRBV19|TRBJ1-5|.
CASSPQRSSGQPQHF
TGTGCCAGTAGTCCCCAAAGGAGTTCAGGGCAGCCCCAGCATTTT
>.|TRBV20-1|TRBJ1-6|.
CSARATGPLHF
TGCAGTGCTAGAGCGACGGGACCCCTCCACTTT
>.|TRBV5-8|TRBJ2-6|.
CASSSARGSGANVLTF
TGTGCCAGCAGCTCCGCCAGGGGCTCTGGGGCCAACGTCCTGACTTTC
>.|TRBV7-2|TRBJ1-2|.
CASSLTAHSNYGYTF
TGTGCCAGCAGCCTGACAGCCCACTCTAACTATGGCTACACCTTC
>.|TRBV12-5|TRBJ1-2|.
CASGSGLIYGYTF
TGTGCTAGTGGTTCCGGACTGATCTATGGCTACACCTTC
>.|TRBV4-2|TRBJ2-3|TRBD2
CASSQLTSGSADTQYF
TGTGCCAGCAGCCAACTGACTAGCGGGAGTGCAGATACGCAGTATTTT